The 24 T cell receptor beta chains below come from one sample, sequenced in a study of response to subunit inactivated influenza vaccine. TCRdb re-analysed the RT-PCR reads in MiXCR, keeping a single row per CDR3 protein. The sample lists 530,000 or so distinct CDR3 sequences; about 25% were seen once. The sequencing here drew on CD4+ T cells sorted from PBMCs, taken around 5 days after vaccination. The receptors derive from a man aged 50-59 years who received an inactivated influenza vaccine.

J is TRBJ2-1 and V is TRBV12-3 or TRBV12-4, with 13 bases aligning to TRBD2. The CDR3 sequence is 15 residues long. V dropped 5 bases and J dropped 11; count of bases not matched to a gene: 9. The CDR3 here is CASSPTGLAGSQQFF. CDR3 coding DNA: TGTGCCAGCAGTCCGACGGGACTAGCGGGATCCCAGCAGTTCTTC.

The rearrangement links TRBV10-3 to TRBJ2-1, with TRBD2 matching over 7 bases. The V gene end was trimmed by 11 bases and the J gene end by 0 bases; junction bases not matched to a gene: 7. The CDR3 contains 14 residues. CDR1 is ENHRY, CDR2 SYGVKD, per germline. The CDR3 DNA reads TGTGCCTCTACCCCTAGCGGCTCCTACAATGAGCAGTTCTTC. Translated: CASTPSGSYNEQFF.

This clonotype was counted at least ten times. CDR3 DNA: TGTGCCAGCAGTTCTGGTGGGTCCGGTTCACCCCTCCACTTT. This translates into CASSSGGSGSPLHF. The chain is built from TRBV7-8 and TRBJ1-6; D is uncertain. The V end was cut by 6 bases, the J end by 9 bases, with 15 bases between. Germline V gene data show CDR1 as SGHVS and CDR2 as FQNEAQ. The CDR3 loop spans 14 amino acids.

The chain combines TRBV7-6 with TRBJ1-2, with no clear D. With 1 base removed from V and 8 bases from J, the gap between germline ends came to 11 bases. Germline V gene data show CDR1 as SGHVS and CDR2 as FNYEAQ. The CDR3 sequence is 13 residues long. In nucleotides, the CDR3 is TGTGCCAGCAGCTTAGAGGGCCTTAGCGGCTACACCTTC. It codes for CASSLEGLSGYTF.

The table lists this clonotype with many counts. This chain links TRBV28 with TRBJ2-7; 10 bases align to TRBD2. V shed 4 bases and J 3 bases; nucleotides not matched to a gene: 6. This CDR3 contains 15 residues. The germline V gene has CDR1 MDHEN and CDR2 SYDVKM. The CDR3 reads CASSSLAGGIYEQYF. CDR3 sequence (DNA): TGTGCCAGCAGTTCGTTAGCGGGAGGCATCTACGAGCAGTACTTC.

The rearrangement uses TRBV13 and TRBJ2-7, with D hard to call. V shed 5 bases and J shed 3 bases, with 14 bases lying between them. The CDR3 loop spans 14 amino acids. Looked up from germline, CDR1 is PRHDT and CDR2 is FYEKMQ (reference sequence). The CDR3: CASSPIGGNYEQYF. The DNA for the CDR3 is TGTGCCAGCAGCCCGATCGGCGGCAACTACGAGCAGTACTTC.

The chain joins TRBV20-1 to TRBJ2-7; 9 bases line up with TRBD2. The CDR3 contains 14 residues. Germline CDR1 DFQATT, CDR2 SNEGSKA (reference sequence). After removal of 6 bases from V and 2 bases from J, the junction contained 8 bases not matched to a gene. The DNA of the CDR3 is TGCAGTGCAACCGGGACTAGCACCCCCTACGAGCAGTACTTC. Translation gives CSATGTSTPYEQYF.

The chain couples TRBV5-1 to TRBJ2-7; 7 positions match TRBD1. This CDR3 is 14 amino acids long. J lost 4 bases, V lost 5 bases, and 9 bases had no gene match. Germline V gene sequence: CDR1 SGHRS, CDR2 YFSETQ. The CDR3, as DNA: TGCGCCAGCAGACGGACAGGAGGAAAGTACGAGCAGTACTTC. Translation: CASRRTGGKYEQYF.

This chain links TRBV6-2 or TRBV6-3 with TRBJ2-7; D gene ambiguous. Germline CDR1 reads MNHEY; CDR2 reads SVGEGT. The CDR3 extends over 13 amino acids. The ends were cut back, 6 bases at V and 2 bases at J, with 11 bases in the middle. This chain's CDR3 is CASRRTVTYEQYF. The CDR3, as DNA: TGTGCCAGCAGACGGACGGTGACCTACGAGCAGTACTTC.

This clonotype was seen a handful of times. The chain is built from TRBV14 and TRBJ2-1; perhaps TRBD2 as D (5 bases). This CDR3 is built from 13 residues. Trimming shortened V by 5 bases and J by 5 bases, and 10 bases separated the two germline ends. The germline CDR1 and CDR2 sequences are SGHDN and FVKESK. CDR3 amino acids: CASSGGYDNEQFF. The DNA for the CDR3 is TGTGCCAGCAGCGGAGGCTACGACAATGAGCAGTTCTTC.

CDR3 amino acids: CSAALGGGGAYEQYV. The CDR3 DNA reads TGCAGTGCTGCCCTAGGGGGCGGGGGAGCCTACGAGCAGTACGTC. This chain connects TRBV20-1 to TRBJ2-7; possibly TRBD1 or TRBD2 for D (7 bases each). The CDR3 contains 15 residues. Trimming left V 5 bases short and J 2 bases short, with 19 bases between. Germline CDR1 is DFQATT and CDR2 is SNEGSKA (reference sequence).

This clonotype came up a few times. The V call is TRBV7-2, the J call TRBJ2-5, with D tentatively TRBD2 (6 bases). The ends were cut back, 2 bases at V and 7 bases at J, with 14 bases in the middle. The germline V gene encodes CDR1 SGHTA and CDR2 FQGNSA. The CDR3 covers 14 residues. CDR3 sequence reads: CASSLLEGFGTQYF. CDR3 DNA: TGTGCCAGCAGCTTATTGGAGGGTTTTGGGACCCAGTACTTC.

This clonotype was detected ten times or more. V usage is TRBV7-9 and J usage is TRBJ1-3, with a weak D call TRBD1 (6 bases). The ends were cut back, 6 bases at V and 4 bases at J, with 19 bases in the middle. Germline V gives CDR1 SEHNR, CDR2 FQNEAQ (reference sequence). CDR3 length: 16 amino acids. The CDR3 loop reads CASRRGPRGHGNTIYF. For the CDR3, the DNA is TGTGCCAGCAGGAGGGGTCCTCGGGGGCACGGAAACACCATATATTTT. Full variable domain (remainder filled in from reference TRBV7-9 and TRBJ1-3): DTGVSQNPRHKITKRGQNVTFRCDPISEHNRLYWYRQTLGQGPEFLTYFQNEAQLEKSRLLSDRFSAERPKGSFSTLEIQRTEQGDSAMYLCASRRGPRGHGNTIYFGEGSWLTVV.

The chain carries TRBV5-6 and TRBJ2-2; D unclear. The V end lost 1 base, the J end lost 7 bases, and 14 bases lay between the germline ends. The CDR3 is made up of 15 amino acids. Per the germline V gene, CDR1 is SGHDT and CDR2 is YYEEEE. CDR3 loop: CASSLRNLLVGELFF. CDR3 coding DNA: TGTGCCAGCAGCTTGAGAAACCTCCTCGTCGGGGAGCTGTTTTTT. The whole variable domain, filled in from reference TRBV5-6 and TRBJ2-2, reads DAGVTQSPTHLIKTRGQQVTLRCSPKSGHDTVSWYQQALGQGPQFIFQYYEEEERQRGNFPDRFSGHQFPNYSSELNVNALLLGDSALYLCASSLRNLLVGELFFGEGSRLTVL.

This chain connects TRBV4-2 to TRBJ2-1; the D call may be TRBD1 or TRBD2 (5 bases each). V lost 0 bases and J lost 4, with 7 bases in between. The CDR3 is 14 amino acids. Germline V gene data show CDR1 as LGHNA and CDR2 as YNFKEQ. The CDR3 sequence is CASSQEGPYNEQFF. CDR3 nucleotide sequence: TGTGCCAGCAGCCAAGAGGGACCGTACAATGAGCAGTTCTTC.

This clonotype was recorded a few times. The chain employs TRBV7-7 and TRBJ2-1; D might be TRBD2 (6 bases). The CDR3 contains 15 residues. The V gene's germline CDR1 is SSHAT and CDR2 FNYEAQ (reference sequence). Trimming cost V 5 bases and J 2 bases, with 13 bases left between them. DNA for the CDR3: TGTGCCAGCAGCCCGAGGCGGGGAACCTACAATGAGCAGTTCTTC. Residues: CASSPRRGTYNEQFF.

This clonotype came up a few times. The rearrangement links TRBV7-8 to TRBJ2-2, with TRBD1 matching 10 bases. J was trimmed by 3 bases and V by 5 bases; bases with no gene match: 12. CDR3 length equals 18 residues. Germline loops: CDR1 SGHVS, CDR2 FQNEAQ. The CDR3, as DNA: TGTGCCAGCAGCCTAAACCGGGACAGGGGATATGACACCGGGGAGCTGTTTTTT. Translating gives CASSLNRDRGYDTGELFF.

This clonotype was picked up a small number of times. This chain joins TRBV9 and TRBJ1-6; TRBD1 is a possible D gene (6 bases). V was trimmed by 4 bases and J by 5 bases, leaving 13 bases between them. This CDR3 is built from 15 residues. The germline V gene has CDR1 SGDLS and CDR2 YYNGEE. The CDR3 reads CASSPPTGNNSPLHF. In DNA form, the CDR3 reads TGTGCCAGCAGCCCACCGACAGGCAATAATTCACCCCTCCACTTT.

The V gene is TRBV12-3 or TRBV12-4, the J gene TRBJ1-1; the D gene is possibly TRBD1 (5 bases). The CDR3 covers 13 residues. Trimming pared 0 bases from V and 10 bases from J, leaving 12 bases between. The CDR3 here is CASSLAAGLGAFF. The CDR3 nucleotides read TGTGCCAGCAGTTTAGCGGCGGGACTCGGAGCTTTCTTT.

The chain combines TRBV10-3 with TRBJ2-7; 16 positions match TRBD2. Looked up from germline, CDR1 is ENHRY and CDR2 is SYGVKD. V lost 4 bases and J lost 2; bases outside the gene matches: 8. The CDR3 extends over 18 amino acids. CDR3 residues: CAISVGGTSGRAAYEQYF. The CDR3 DNA reads TGTGCCATCAGTGTCGGCGGGACTAGCGGGAGGGCCGCCTACGAGCAGTACTTC.

This clonotype was seen a few times. The chain is built from TRBV28 and TRBJ1-5, with a possible D match to TRBD1 (5 bases). Germline CDR1 reads MDHEN; CDR2 reads SYDVKM. The CDR3 runs to 14 residues. Trimming removed 4 bases from V and 7 bases from J, with 14 bases in between. The CDR3 DNA reads TGTGCCAGCAGTTCGCCTTCTGAGGGGCAGCCCCAGCATTTT. Protein sequence: CASSSPSEGQPQHF.

V and J are TRBV3-1 and TRBJ2-1; D may be TRBD1 or TRBD2 (5 bases each). This CDR3 has 16 residues. CDR1 LGHDT and CDR2 YNNKEL come from the germline V gene (reference sequence). The germline V and J ends were trimmed by 0 bases and 3 bases, with 12 bases remaining between them. The CDR3, as DNA: TGTGCCAGCAGCCAAGATCCGGTGAGGGGCTACAATGAGCAGTTCTTC. Translated, it gives CASSQDPVRGYNEQFF.

This rearrangement joins TRBV7-2 to TRBJ2-7, with TRBD2 identical over 10 bases. Trimming took 5 bases from V and 5 from J; bases not matched to a gene: 9. The CDR3 covers 15 residues. The germline V gene has CDR1 SGHTA and CDR2 FQGNSA. In DNA form, the CDR3 reads TGTGCCAGCAGCCCACAGGGACTAGCGAGCAACGAGCAGTACTTC. It translates to CASSPQGLASNEQYF. Full variable domain (rest looked up from reference TRBV7-2 and TRBJ2-7): GAGVSQSPSNKVTEKGKDVELRCDPISGHTALYWYRQSLGQGLEFLIYFQGNSAPDKSGLPSDRFSAERTGGSVSTLTIQRTQQEDSAVYLCASSPQGLASNEQYFGPGTRLTVT.

This clonotype was seen a few times. The rearrangement joins TRBV7-2 to TRBJ2-2; TRBD2 aligns across 8 bases. Germline V gene lookup returns CDR1 SGHTA and CDR2 FQGNSA. The CDR3 length is 17 residues. V lost 5 bases and J lost 1; bases outside the gene matches: 9. CDR3 nucleotide sequence: TGTGCCAGCAGCCCTAGGGTCCTAGCGGGGAACACCGGGGAGCTGTTTTTT. Protein sequence: CASSPRVLAGNTGELFF.